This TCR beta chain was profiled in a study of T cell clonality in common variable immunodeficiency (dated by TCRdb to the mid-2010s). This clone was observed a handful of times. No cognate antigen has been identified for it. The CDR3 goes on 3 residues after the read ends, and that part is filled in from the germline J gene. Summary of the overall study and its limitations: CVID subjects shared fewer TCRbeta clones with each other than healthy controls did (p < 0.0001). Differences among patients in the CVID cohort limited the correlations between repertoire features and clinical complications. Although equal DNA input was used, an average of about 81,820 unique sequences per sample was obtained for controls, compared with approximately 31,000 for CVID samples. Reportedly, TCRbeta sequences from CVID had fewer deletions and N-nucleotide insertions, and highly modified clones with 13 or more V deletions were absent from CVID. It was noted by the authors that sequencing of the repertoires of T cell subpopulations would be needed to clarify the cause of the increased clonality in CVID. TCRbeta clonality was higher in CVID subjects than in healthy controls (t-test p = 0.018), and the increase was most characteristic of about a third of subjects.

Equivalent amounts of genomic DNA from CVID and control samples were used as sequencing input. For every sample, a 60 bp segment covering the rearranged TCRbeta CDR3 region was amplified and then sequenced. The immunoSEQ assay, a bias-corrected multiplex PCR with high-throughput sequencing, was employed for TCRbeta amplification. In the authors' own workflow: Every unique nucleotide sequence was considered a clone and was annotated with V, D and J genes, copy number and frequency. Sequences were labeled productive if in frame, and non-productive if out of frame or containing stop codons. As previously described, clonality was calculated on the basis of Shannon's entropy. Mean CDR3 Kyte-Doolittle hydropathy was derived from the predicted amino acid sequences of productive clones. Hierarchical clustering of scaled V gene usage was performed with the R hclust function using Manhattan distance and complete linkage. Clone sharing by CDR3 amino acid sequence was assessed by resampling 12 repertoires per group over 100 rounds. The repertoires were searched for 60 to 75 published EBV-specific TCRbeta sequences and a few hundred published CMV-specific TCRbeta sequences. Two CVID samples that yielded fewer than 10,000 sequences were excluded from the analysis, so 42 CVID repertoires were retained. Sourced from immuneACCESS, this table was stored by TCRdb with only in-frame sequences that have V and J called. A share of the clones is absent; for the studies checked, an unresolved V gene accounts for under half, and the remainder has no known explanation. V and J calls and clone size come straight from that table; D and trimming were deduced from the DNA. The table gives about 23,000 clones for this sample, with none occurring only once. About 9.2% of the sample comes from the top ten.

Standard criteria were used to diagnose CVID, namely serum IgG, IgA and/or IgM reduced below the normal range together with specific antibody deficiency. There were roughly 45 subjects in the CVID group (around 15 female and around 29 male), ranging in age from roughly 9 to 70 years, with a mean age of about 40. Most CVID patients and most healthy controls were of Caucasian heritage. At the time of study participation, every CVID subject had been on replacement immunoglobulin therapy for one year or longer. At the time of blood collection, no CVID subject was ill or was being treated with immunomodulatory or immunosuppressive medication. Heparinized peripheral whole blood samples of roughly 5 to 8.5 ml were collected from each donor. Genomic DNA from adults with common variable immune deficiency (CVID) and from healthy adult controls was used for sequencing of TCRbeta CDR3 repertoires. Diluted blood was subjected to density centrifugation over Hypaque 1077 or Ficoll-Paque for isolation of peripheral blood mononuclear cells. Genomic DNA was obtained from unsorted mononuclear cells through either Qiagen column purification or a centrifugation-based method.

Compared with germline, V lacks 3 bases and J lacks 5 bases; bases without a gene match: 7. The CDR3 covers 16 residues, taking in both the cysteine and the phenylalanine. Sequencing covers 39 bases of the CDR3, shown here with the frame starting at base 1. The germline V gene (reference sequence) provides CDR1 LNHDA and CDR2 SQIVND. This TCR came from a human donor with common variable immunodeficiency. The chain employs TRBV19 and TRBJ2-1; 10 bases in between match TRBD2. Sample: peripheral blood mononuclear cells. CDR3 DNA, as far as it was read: TGTGCCAGTAGTATTGGTTGGACTAGCGGACACAATGAG. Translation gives CASSIGWTSGHNE. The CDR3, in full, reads CASSIGWTSGHNEQFF.